This TCR beta chain was captured by sequencing in a study of technical replicates of blood from a few donors. Germline assignment: CDR1 MNHEY and CDR2 SMNVEV (reference sequence). V was clipped by 7 bases and J by 0 bases, with 13 bases between them. The CDR3 totals 14 residues. The table came from immunoSEQ multiplex PCR; TCRdb's copy has only in-frame clones and leaves some out. The table lists 75,000 to 90,000 clones, 85% to 95% of them singletons. Sequencing was done on a sample of T cells isolated from PBMCs. The receptor comes from a human donor in good health. The rearrangement links TRBV27 to TRBJ2-7, with D possibly being TRBD2 (5 bases). The CDR3 bases are TGTGCCAGCATCCCGGACTTGGGCTCCTACGAGCAGTACTTC. This codes for CASIPDLGSYEQYF.